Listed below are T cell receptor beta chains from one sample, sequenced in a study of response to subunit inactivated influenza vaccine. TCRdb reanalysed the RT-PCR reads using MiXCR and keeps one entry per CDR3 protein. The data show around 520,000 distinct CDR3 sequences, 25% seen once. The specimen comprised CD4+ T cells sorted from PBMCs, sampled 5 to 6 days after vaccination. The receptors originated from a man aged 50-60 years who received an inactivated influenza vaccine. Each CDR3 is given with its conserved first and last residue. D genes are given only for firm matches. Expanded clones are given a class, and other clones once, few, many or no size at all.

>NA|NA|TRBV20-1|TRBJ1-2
CSASVRGEGYTF
TGCAGTGCTAGCGTGCGAGGTGAAGGCTACACCTTC
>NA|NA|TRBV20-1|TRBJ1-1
CSAPGLKKEAFF
TGCAGTGCTCCAGGGCTAAAGAAGGAAGCTTTCTTT
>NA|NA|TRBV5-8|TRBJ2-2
CASSLSPGSDTGELFF
TGTGCCAGCAGCTTGAGCCCAGGGTCGGACACCGGGGAGCTGTTTTTT
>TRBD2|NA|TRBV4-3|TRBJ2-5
CASSQFGLASETQYF
TGCGCCAGCAGCCAGTTTGGACTAGCTTCGGAGACCCAGTACTTC
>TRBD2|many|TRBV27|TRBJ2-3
CASSLKRGSDTQYF
TGTGCCAGCAGTCTAAAGCGGGGCTCAGATACGCAGTATTTT
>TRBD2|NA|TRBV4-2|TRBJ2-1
CASSQDKAGEQFF
TGTGCCAGCAGCCAAGATAAAGCGGGAGAGCAGTTCTTC
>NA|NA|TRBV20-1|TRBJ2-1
CSARDEGASIYNEQFF
TGCAGTGCTAGAGATGAAGGAGCGTCAATCTACAATGAGCAGTTCTTC
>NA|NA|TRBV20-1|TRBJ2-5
CSARQGGETQYF
TGCAGTGCTAGACAGGGAGGCGAGACCCAGTACTTC
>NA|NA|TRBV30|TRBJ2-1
CAWSLNSGTYNEQFF
TGTGCCTGGAGTCTGAATAGCGGAACGTACAATGAGCAGTTCTTC
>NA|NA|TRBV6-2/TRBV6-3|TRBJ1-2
CASSNSGTGANYGYTF
TGTGCCAGCAGTAACTCCGGGACGGGAGCTAACTATGGCTACACCTTC
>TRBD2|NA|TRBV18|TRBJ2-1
CASSGTSGSSEQFF
TGTGCCAGTTCCGGGACTAGCGGGAGTTCCGAGCAGTTCTTC
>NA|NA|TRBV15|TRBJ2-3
CATSRSTSRGSPTDTQYF
TGTGCCACCAGCAGATCCACCTCGAGAGGGAGCCCCACAGATACGCAGTATTTT
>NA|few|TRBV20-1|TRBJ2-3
CSTDSYPQYF
TGCAGTACCGATAGCTACCCGCAGTATTTT
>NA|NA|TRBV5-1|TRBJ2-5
CASSSERGETQYF
TGCGCCAGCAGCTCGGAGAGGGGAGAGACCCAGTACTTC
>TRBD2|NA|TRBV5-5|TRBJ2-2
CASSLARLAGGPGGELFF
TGTGCCAGCAGCTTGGCCAGACTAGCGGGGGGGCCTGGCGGGGAGCTGTTTTTT
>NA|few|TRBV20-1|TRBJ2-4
CSAGRAPDAKNIQYF
TGCAGTGCAGGCCGGGCCCCTGATGCCAAAAACATTCAGTACTTC
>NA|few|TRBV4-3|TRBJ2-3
CASSQDLRQATDTQYF
TGCGCCAGCAGCCAAGATTTGAGACAGGCCACAGATACGCAGTATTTT
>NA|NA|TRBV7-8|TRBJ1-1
CASSLARGRDTEAFF
TGTGCCAGCAGCTTAGCGCGGGGCAGGGACACTGAAGCTTTCTTT
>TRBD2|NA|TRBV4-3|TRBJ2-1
CASSQIPGTSVSEQFF
TGCGCCAGCAGCCAAATCCCCGGGACTAGCGTTTCCGAGCAGTTCTTC
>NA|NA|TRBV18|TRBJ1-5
CASSPDGPNNQPQHF
TGTGCCAGCTCACCTGACGGACCAAACAATCAGCCCCAGCATTTT
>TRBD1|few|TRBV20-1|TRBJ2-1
CSATPDRAEQFF
TGCAGTGCTACGCCGGACAGGGCTGAGCAGTTCTTC
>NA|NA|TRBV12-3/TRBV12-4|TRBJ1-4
CASSSILDSPLFF
TGTGCCAGCAGTTCCATTCTGGACAGCCCCCTGTTTTTT
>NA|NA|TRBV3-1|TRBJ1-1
CASSQMGLSEAFF
TGTGCCAGCAGCCAAATGGGACTAAGTGAAGCTTTCTTT
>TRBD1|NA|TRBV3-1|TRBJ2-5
CASSPLRDSETQYF
TGTGCCAGCAGCCCACTCCGGGACAGTGAGACCCAGTACTTC
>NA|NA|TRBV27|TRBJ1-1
CASSLRPGTRTEAFF
TGTGCCAGCAGTTTACGCCCAGGAACGAGGACTGAAGCTTTCTTT
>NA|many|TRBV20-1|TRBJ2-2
CSVMTGNTGELFF
TGCAGTGTTATGACAGGGAACACCGGGGAGCTGTTTTTT
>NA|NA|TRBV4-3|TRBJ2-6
CASSQDYRGANVLTF
TGCGCCAGCAGCCAAGACTATCGGGGGGCCAACGTCCTGACTTTC
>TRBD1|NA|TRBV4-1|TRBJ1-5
CASSDGQGYQPQHF
TGCGCCAGCAGCGACGGACAGGGGTATCAGCCCCAGCATTTT
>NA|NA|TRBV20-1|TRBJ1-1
CSARADTEAFF
TGCAGTGCTAGAGCAGACACTGAAGCTTTCTTT
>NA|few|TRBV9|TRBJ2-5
CASSVNYNQETQYF
TGTGCCAGCAGCGTAAACTACAACCAAGAGACCCAGTACTTC
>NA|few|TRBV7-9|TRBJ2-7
CASSRVPHEQYF
TGTGCCAGCAGCCGCGTACCCCACGAGCAGTACTTC
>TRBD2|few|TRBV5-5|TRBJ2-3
CASSEREWSDTQYF
TGTGCCAGCAGCGAGCGGGAGTGGTCAGATACGCAGTATTTT